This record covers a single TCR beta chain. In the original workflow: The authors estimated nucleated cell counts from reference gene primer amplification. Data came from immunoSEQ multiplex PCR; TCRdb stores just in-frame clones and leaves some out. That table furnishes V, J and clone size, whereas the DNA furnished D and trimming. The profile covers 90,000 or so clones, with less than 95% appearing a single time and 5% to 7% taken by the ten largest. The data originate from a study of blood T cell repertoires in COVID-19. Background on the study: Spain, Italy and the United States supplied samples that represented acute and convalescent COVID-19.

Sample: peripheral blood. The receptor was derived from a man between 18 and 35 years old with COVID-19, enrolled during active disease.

The DNA of the CDR3 is TGTGCCAGCAGCGTAAGTCCGGGAGGGCCCTACAATGAGCAGTTCTTC. As protein: CASSVSPGGPYNEQFF. The chain carries TRBV9 and TRBJ2-1, with 8 bases lining up with TRBD2. Per germline, CDR1 SGDLS and CDR2 YYNGEE. The CDR3 runs to 16 residues. V shed 1 base and J 2 bases; nucleotides not matched to a gene: 5.